The 3 T cell receptor beta chains below were found in one sample sequenced in a study of shared clonotypes between healthy human individuals. This table comes from immunoSEQ multiplex PCR, and its TCRdb copy is limited to in-frame clones, with some not included. This sample yields hundreds of thousands of clones, of which more than 70% are seen a single time; 1.5% to 2% belongs to the top ten. The specimen was memory CD4+ T cells sorted from blood. The subset denotes: CD45RA-negative fraction. The receptors shown here come from a woman aged 25 to 39 in good health.

The chain joins TRBV11-2 to TRBJ1-1, with 7 positions matching TRBD1. V dropped 2 bases and J dropped 3; count of bases not matched to a gene: 6. This CDR3 is built from 15 residues. Per the germline V gene, CDR1 is SGHAT and CDR2 is FQNNGV. The CDR3 sequence: CASSLRAGGDTEAFF. The DNA for the CDR3 is TGTGCCAGCAGCTTAAGAGCAGGGGGGGACACTGAAGCTTTCTTT.

There are a few counts of this clone. This rearrangement joins TRBV11-2 to TRBJ2-2; maybe TRBD2 (5 bases). Germline V CDR1 and CDR2: SGHAT, FQNNGV. With 3 bases removed from V and 0 bases from J, the gap between germline ends came to 8 bases. The CDR3 extends over 15 amino acids. The CDR3 DNA reads as TGTGCCAGCAGCTTTAGACTATCGAACACCGGGGAGCTGTTTTTT. Encoded protein: CASSFRLSNTGELFF.

In this sample, this clone turned up once. The chain is built from TRBV2 and TRBJ2-5, with D perhaps matching TRBD2 (7 bases). This CDR3 comprises 15 residues. Per the germline V gene, CDR1 is SNHLY and CDR2 is FYNNEI. Trimming took 2 bases from V and 4 from J, leaving 14 bases between them. The CDR3 DNA follows: TGTGCCAGCAGTGAATTGGGAGGGGGGCTAGAGACCCAGTACTTC. Residues: CASSELGGGLETQYF.